This T cell receptor beta chain was recovered during a study of CD8 T cells in Susac syndrome. This clonotype was observed a few times. The target antigen is unknown. The authors carried out high-throughput sequencing of TCR beta. They applied it to CD8+ and CD4+ T cells obtained from blood. TEMRA cells were FACS-enriched, unlike CD8+ and CD4+ T cells, which were negatively isolated. RNA amounts of roughly 0.5 to 1 ug underwent reverse transcription with random hexamers. Amplification of the TCR beta CDR3 was carried out by immunoSEQ multiplex PCR, which spanned a total of 54 Vbeta and 13 Jbeta segments. MiXCR was run by TCRdb on the immunoSEQ multiplex PCR reads, yielding one entry per CDR3 protein. In the table there are almost 450,000 distinct CDR3 sequences, around 83% of which are singletons. Study-wide results and caveats: The study's TCR sequencing and HLA analysis drew on a certain number of individuals. That number was acknowledged as relatively small.

The CDR3 runs to 14 residues. Trimming took off 0 bases at V and 1 base at J, with 8 bases between the two ends. From germline, CDR1 is SGHRS and CDR2 YFSETQ. Input material: CD8+ T cells from PBMCs. The receptor comes from a human donor with multiple sclerosis. The chain is built from TRBV5-1 and TRBJ2-7; no clear D gene. This chain's CDR3 is CASSLVDGSYEQYF. CDR3 coding DNA: TGCGCCAGCAGCTTGGTAGACGGTTCCTACGAGCAGTACTTC.